This T cell receptor (beta chain) was identified during a study of blood T cell repertoires in COVID-19. Study details: The United States, Italy and Spain provided the acute and convalescent COVID-19 samples.

Under the authors' procedure: How many nucleated cells were present was estimated from reference gene primer amplification. The table came from immunoSEQ multiplex PCR; TCRdb's copy has only in-frame clones and leaves some out. V and J calls plus clone size are reproduced from that table; the DNA served to infer D and trimming. The table includes under 350,000 clones, roughly 89% detected once. In this sample, this clone turned up once. From germline, CDR1 is MNHEY and CDR2 SMNVEV (reference sequence). The V gene lost 2 bases and the J gene lost 4 bases, with 12 bases spanning the gap. CDR3 size: 16 residues.

This sequence originates from a man over 45 with acute or convalescent COVID-19. The gene calls are TRBV27 and TRBJ2-6, with no clear D. Sequencing used peripheral blood. CDR3 DNA sequence: TGTGCCAGCAGTTTAAACAGTGCCCTAGGGGCCAACGTCCTGACTTTC. The encoded protein is CASSLNSALGANVLTF.